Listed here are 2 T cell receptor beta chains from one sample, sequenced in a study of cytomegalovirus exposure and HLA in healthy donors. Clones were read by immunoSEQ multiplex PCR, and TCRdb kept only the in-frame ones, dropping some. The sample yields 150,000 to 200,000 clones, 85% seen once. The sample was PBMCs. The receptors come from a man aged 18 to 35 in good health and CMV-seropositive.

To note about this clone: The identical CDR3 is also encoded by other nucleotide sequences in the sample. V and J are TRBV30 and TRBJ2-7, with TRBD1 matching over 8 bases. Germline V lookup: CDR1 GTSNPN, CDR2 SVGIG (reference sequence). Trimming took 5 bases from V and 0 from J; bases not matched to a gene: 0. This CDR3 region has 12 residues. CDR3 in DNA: TGTGCCTGGGGACAGGGCTCCTACGAGCAGTACTTC. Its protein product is CAWGQGSYEQYF.

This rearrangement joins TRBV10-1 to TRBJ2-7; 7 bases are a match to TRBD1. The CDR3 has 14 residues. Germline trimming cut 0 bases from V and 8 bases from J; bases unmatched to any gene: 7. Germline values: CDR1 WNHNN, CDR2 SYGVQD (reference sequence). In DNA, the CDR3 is TGCGCCAGCAGTGAGTCCCAGGGACAGAACAAGCAGTACTTC. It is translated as CASSESQGQNKQYF.